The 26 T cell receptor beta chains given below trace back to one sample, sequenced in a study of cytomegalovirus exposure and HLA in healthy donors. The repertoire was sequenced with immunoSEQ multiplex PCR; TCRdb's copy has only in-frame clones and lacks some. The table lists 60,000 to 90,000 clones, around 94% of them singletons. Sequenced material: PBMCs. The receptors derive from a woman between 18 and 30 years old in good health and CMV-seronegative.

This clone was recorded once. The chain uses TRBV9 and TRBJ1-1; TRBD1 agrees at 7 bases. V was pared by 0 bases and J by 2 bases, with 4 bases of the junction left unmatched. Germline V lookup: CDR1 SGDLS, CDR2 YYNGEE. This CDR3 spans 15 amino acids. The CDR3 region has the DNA TGTGCCAGCAGCGTAGGGGGACAGTTAAACACTGAAGCTTTCTTT. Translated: CASSVGGQLNTEAFF.

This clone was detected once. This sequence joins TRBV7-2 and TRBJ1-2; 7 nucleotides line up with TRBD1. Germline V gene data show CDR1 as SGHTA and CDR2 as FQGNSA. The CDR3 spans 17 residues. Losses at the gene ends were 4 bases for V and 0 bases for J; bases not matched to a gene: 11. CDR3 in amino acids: CASSSYRGQRSNYGYTF. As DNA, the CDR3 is TGTGCCAGCAGCTCCTACAGGGGCCAACGGTCTAACTATGGCTACACCTTC. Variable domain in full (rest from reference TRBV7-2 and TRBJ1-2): GAGVSQSPSNKVTEKGKDVELRCDPISGHTALYWYRQSLGQGLEFLIYFQGNSAPDKSGLPSDRFSAERTGGSVSTLTIQRTQQEDSAVYLCASSSYRGQRSNYGYTFGSGTRLTVV.

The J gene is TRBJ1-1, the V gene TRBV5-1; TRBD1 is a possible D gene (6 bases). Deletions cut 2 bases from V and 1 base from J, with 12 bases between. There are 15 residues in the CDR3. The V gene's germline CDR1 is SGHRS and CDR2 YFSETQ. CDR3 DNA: TGCGCCAGCAGCTTACAAAGGGGGGGGAACACTGAAGCTTTCTTT. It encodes CASSLQRGGNTEAFF.

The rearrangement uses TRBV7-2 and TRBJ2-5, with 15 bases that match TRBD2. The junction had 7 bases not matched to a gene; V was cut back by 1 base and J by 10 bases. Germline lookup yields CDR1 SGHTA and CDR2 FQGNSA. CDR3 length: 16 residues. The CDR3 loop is CASSLGGLAGGQGQYF. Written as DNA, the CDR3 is TGTGCCAGCAGCTTAGGAGGACTAGCGGGGGGGCAGGGCCAGTACTTC.

The CDR3, as DNA: TGTGCCAGCAGTGGAGTCGGGGGTGGTGAGGAAAAACTGTTTTTT. Translating it yields CASSGVGGGEEKLFF. The chain couples TRBV28 to TRBJ1-4; tentatively, D is TRBD1 (5 bases). Trimming removed 5 bases from V and 8 bases from J, with 18 bases in between. The V gene's germline CDR1 is MDHEN and CDR2 SYDVKM. The CDR3 runs to 15 residues.

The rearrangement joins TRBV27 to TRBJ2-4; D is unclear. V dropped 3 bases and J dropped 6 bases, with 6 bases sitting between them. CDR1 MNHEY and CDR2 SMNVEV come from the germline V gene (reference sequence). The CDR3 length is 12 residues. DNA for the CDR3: TGTGCCAGCAGTTTGGGCTTAAACATTCAGTACTTC. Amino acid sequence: CASSLGLNIQYF.

CDR3 sequence reads: CASSNRVSLWGYTEAFF. The CDR3 DNA sequence: TGTGCCAGTAGTAACCGTGTAAGTCTTTGGGGCTACACTGAAGCTTTCTTT. V and J are TRBV19 and TRBJ1-1, with D perhaps matching TRBD1 (5 bases). The CDR3 runs to 17 residues. V lost 4 bases and J 3 bases, leaving 21 bases between the germline ends. CDR1 LNHDA and CDR2 SQIVND come from the germline V gene (reference sequence).

This CDR3 reads CASSLLAAVGYGYTF. The CDR3 coding sequence is TGTGCCAGCAGCTTGCTGGCAGCGGTTGGCTATGGCTACACCTTC. V and J are TRBV5-6 and TRBJ1-2, with D uncertain. This CDR3 has 15 residues. Germline V gives CDR1 SGHDT, CDR2 YYEEEE. Trimming stripped 1 base from V and 4 bases from J, with 14 bases between.

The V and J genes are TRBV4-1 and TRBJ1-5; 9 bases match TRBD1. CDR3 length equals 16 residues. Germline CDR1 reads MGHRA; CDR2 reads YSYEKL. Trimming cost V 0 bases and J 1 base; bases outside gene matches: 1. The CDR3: CASSQEQGASNQPQHF. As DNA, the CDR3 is TGCGCCAGCAGCCAAGAACAGGGGGCCAGCAATCAGCCCCAGCATTTT.

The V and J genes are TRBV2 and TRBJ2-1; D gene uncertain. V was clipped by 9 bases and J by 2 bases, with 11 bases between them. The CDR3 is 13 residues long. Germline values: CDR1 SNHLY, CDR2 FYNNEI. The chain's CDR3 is CARVVGPYNEQFF. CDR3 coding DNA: TGTGCCAGAGTCGTGGGCCCCTACAATGAGCAGTTCTTC.

The CDR3 spells CASSPGTGIRPDTQYF. In nucleotides, the CDR3 is TGTGCCAGCAGCCCGGGGACAGGTATCCGGCCAGATACGCAGTATTTT. The chain joins TRBV7-6 to TRBJ2-3, with 8 bases that match TRBD1. Trimming cost V 5 bases and J 4 bases; bases outside gene matches: 11. The germline V gene encodes CDR1 SGHVS and CDR2 FNYEAQ. This CDR3 contains 16 residues.

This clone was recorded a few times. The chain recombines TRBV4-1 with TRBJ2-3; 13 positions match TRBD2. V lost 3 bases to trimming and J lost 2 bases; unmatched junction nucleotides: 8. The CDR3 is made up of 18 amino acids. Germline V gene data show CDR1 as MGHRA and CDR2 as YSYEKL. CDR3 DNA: TGCGCCAGCAGCCAGGGGGGACTAGCGGGGCGCATCACAGATACGCAGTATTTT. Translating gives CASSQGGLAGRITDTQYF.

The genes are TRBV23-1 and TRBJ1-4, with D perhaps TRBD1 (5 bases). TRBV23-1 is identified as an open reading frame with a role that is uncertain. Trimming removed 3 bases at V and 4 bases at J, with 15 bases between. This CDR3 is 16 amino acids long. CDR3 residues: CASSQRGRRGNEKLFF. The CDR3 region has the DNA TGCGCCAGCAGTCAGAGAGGTCGGAGGGGTAATGAAAAACTGTTTTTT.

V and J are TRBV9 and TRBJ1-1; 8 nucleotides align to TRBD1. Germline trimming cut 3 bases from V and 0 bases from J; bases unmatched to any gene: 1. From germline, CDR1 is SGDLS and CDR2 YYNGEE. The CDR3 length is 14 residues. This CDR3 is CASSADRVNTEAFF. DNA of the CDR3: TGTGCCAGCAGCGCGGACAGGGTGAACACTGAAGCTTTCTTT.

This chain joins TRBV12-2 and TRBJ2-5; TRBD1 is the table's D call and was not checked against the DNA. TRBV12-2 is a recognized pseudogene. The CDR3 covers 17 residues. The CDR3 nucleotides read TGTGCAAGTCGCTTAGAGAACAGGGGGCCGGGAGTAGAGACCCAGTACTTC. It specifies CASRLENRGPGVETQYF.

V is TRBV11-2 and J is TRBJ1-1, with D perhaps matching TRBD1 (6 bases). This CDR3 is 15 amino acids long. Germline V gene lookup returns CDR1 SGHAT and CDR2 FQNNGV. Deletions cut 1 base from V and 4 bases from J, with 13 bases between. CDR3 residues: CASSLGSRRGTEAFF. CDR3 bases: TGTGCCAGCAGCTTAGGATCGCGCAGGGGCACTGAAGCTTTCTTT.

CDR3 in DNA: TGTGCCAGCAGTTTATTTCGACATGCCAATCAGCCCCAGCATTTT. This gives the protein CASSLFRHANQPQHF. The V and J genes are TRBV27 and TRBJ1-5, with D uncertain. The CDR3 sequence is 15 residues long. Trimming removed 1 base at V and 3 bases at J, with 10 bases between. Germline values: CDR1 MNHEY, CDR2 SMNVEV (reference sequence).

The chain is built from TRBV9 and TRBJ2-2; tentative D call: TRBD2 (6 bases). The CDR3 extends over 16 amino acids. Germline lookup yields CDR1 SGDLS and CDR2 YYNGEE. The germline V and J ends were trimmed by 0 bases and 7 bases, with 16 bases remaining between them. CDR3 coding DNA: TGTGCCAGCAGCGTAGATGCGGGGTGGGCGCGCGGGGAGCTGTTTTTT. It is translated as CASSVDAGWARGELFF.

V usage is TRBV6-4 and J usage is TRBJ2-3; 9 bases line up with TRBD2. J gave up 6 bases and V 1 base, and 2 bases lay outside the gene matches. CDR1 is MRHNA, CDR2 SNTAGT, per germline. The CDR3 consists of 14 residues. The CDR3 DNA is TGTGCCAGCAGTGACTGGGCGGGGGGGGATACGCAGTATTTT. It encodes CASSDWAGGDTQYF.

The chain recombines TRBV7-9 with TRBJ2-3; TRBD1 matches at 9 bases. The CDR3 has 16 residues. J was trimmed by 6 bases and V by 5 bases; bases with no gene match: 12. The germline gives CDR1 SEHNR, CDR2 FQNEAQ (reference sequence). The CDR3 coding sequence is TGTGCCAGCAGCGCTACCGGGACAGGGAACATTGATACGCAGTATTTT. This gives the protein CASSATGTGNIDTQYF.

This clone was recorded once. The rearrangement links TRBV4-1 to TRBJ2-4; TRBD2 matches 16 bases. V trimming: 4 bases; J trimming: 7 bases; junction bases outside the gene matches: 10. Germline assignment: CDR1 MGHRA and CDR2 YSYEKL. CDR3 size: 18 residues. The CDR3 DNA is TGCGCCAGCAGCCCAACCCCCGGGACTAGCGGGGGGGGGAACATTCAGTACTTC. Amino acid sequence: CASSPTPGTSGGGNIQYF.

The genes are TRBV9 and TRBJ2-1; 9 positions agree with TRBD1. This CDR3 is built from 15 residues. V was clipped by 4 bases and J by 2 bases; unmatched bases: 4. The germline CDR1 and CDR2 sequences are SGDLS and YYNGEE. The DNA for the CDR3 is TGTGCCAGCAGCCCAGGGGACAGGGCCTACAATGAGCAGTTCTTC. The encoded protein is CASSPGDRAYNEQFF.

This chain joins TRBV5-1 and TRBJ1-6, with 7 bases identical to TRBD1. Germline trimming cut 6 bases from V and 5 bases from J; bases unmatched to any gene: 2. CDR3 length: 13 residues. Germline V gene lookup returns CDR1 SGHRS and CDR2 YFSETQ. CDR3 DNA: TGCGCCAGCAACACAGGGGATAATTCACCCCTCCACTTT. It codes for CASNTGDNSPLHF.

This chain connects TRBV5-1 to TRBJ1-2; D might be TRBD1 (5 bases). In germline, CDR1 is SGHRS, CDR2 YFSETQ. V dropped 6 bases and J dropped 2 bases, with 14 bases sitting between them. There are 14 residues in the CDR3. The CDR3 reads CASNKGEDNYGYTF. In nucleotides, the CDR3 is TGCGCCAGCAACAAAGGGGAGGACAACTATGGCTACACCTTC. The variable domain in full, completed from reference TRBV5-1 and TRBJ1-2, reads KAGVTQTPRYLIKTRGQQVTLSCSPISGHRSVSWYQQTPGQGLQFLFEYFSETQRNKGNFPGRFSGRQFSNSRSEMNVSTLELGDSALYLCASNKGEDNYGYTFGSGTRLTVV.

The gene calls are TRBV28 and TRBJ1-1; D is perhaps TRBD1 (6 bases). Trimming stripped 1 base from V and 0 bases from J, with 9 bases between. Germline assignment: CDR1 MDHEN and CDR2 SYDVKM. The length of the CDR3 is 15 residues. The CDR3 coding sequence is TGTGCCAGCAGTTTATCCGGGACATTGAACACTGAAGCTTTCTTT. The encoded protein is CASSLSGTLNTEAFF.

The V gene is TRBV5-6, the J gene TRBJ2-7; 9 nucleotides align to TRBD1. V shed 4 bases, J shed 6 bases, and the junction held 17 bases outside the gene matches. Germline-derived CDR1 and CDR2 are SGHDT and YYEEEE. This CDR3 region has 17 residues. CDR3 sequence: CASSPRDRDLWEREQYF. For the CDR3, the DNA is TGTGCCAGCAGCCCCCGGGACAGGGATCTTTGGGAGCGCGAGCAGTACTTC.